One sample yielded the 6 T cell receptor beta chains listed below, sequenced in a study of T cell changes during pregnancy in multiple sclerosis. Produced via immunoSEQ multiplex PCR; TCRdb's table is partial and in-frame only. The repertoire holds some 97,000 clones, with 92% as singletons. The material was peripheral blood, obtained after pregnancy. The receptors stem from a female donor with multiple sclerosis, enrolled in a pregnancy study.

The gene calls are TRBV7-2 and TRBJ2-3, with 8 bases aligning to TRBD2. The CDR3 covers 14 residues. The germline V gene has CDR1 SGHTA and CDR2 FQGNSA. The ends lost 7 bases at V and 4 bases at J; junction bases unmatched: 7. The CDR3 here is CASTQRGLADTQYF. CDR3 DNA sequence: TGTGCCAGCACCCAGCGGGGGTTGGCAGATACGCAGTATTTT.

The chain links TRBV27 to TRBJ2-7, with unresolved D. This CDR3 is built from 11 residues. The ends were cut back, 4 bases at V and 4 bases at J, with 5 bases in the middle. Germline CDR1 reads MNHEY; CDR2 reads SMNVEV (reference sequence). The CDR3 nucleotides are TGTGCCAGCAGTTCCGGGTACGAGCAGTACTTC. Protein: CASSSGYEQYF.

This sequence joins TRBV6-6 and TRBJ1-4, with D uncertain. The CDR3 has 16 residues. CDR1 is MNHNY, CDR2 SVGAGI, per germline (reference sequence). Trimming pared 3 bases from V and 5 bases from J, leaving 16 bases between. This CDR3 reads CASSYNKGGGNEKLFF. The CDR3 coding sequence is TGTGCCAGCAGTTATAATAAGGGCGGCGGGAATGAAAAACTGTTTTTT.

V usage is TRBV4-1 and J usage is TRBJ2-3; possible D gene TRBD2, 6 bases. The V gene's germline CDR1 is MGHRA and CDR2 YSYEKL. There are 17 residues in the CDR3. V gave up 1 base and J gave up 0 bases, with 14 bases separating them. The CDR3 region has the DNA TGCGCCAGCAGCCAAGTCTTAGTGGGGACTAGCACAGATACGCAGTATTTT. This gives the protein CASSQVLVGTSTDTQYF.

The chain has TRBV6-1 and TRBJ2-1, with 7 bases aligning to TRBD2. After removal of 1 base from V and 4 bases from J, the junction contained 10 bases not matched to a gene. The CDR3 runs 17 residues. Germline lookup yields CDR1 MNHNS and CDR2 SASEGT. The CDR3 bases are TGTGCCAGCAGTGAAGGCCCCGGGAGGCGATATTACAATGAGCAGTTCTTC. Residues: CASSEGPGRRYYNEQFF.

This clone has a single count. V usage is TRBV15 and J usage is TRBJ2-7; D possibly corresponds to TRBD2 (6 bases). V was cut by 5 bases and J by 7 bases, with 21 bases left in between. This CDR3 has 15 amino acids. Germline CDR1 reads LNHNV; CDR2 reads YYDKDF (reference sequence). In DNA, the CDR3 is TGTGCCACCAGCCGGAGGGTGGCAGACCCCGGGGAGCAGTACTTC. This encodes CATSRRVADPGEQYF. The variable domain in full, completed from reference TRBV15 and TRBJ2-7, reads DAMVIQNPRYQVTQFGKPVTLSCSQTLNHNVMYWYQQKSSQAPKLLFHYYDKDFNNEADTPDNFQSRRPNTSFCFLDIRSPGLGDTAMYLCATSRRVADPGEQYFGPGTRLTVT.